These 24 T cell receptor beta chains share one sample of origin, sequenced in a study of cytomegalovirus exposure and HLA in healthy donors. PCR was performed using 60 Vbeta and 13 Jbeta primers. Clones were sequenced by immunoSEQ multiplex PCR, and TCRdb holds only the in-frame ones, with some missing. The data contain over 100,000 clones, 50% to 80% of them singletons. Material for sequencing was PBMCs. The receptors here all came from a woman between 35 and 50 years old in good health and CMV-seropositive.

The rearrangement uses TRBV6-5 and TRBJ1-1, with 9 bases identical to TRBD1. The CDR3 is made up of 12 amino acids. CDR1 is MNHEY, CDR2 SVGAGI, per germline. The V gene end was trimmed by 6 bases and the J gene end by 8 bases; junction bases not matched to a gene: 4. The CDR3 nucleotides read TGTGCCAGCAGCCGACAGGGGGGAGAAGCTTTCTTT. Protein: CASSRQGGEAFF.

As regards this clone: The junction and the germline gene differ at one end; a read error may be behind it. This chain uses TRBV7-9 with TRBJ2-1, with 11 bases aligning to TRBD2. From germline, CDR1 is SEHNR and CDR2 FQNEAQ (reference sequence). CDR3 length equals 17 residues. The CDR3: CSSSLFRTSGRVHEQFF. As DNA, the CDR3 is TGTTCCAGCAGCTTATTTCGTACTAGCGGGAGAGTACATGAGCAGTTCTTC.

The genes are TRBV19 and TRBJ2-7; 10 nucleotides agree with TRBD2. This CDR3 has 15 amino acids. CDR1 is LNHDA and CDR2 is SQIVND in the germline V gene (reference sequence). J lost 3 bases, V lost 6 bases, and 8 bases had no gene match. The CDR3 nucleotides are TGTGCCAGTAGGCGAATTGGACTAGCGGACTACGAGCAGTACTTC. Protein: CASRRIGLADYEQYF.

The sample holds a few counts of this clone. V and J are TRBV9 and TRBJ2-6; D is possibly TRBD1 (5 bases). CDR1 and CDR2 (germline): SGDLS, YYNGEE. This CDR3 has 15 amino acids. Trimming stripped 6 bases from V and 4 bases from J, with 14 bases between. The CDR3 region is CASTLGALGANVLTF. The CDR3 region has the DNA TGTGCCAGCACCTTAGGGGCTTTAGGGGCCAACGTCCTGACTTTC. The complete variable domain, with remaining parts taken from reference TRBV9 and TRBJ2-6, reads DSGVTQTPKHLITATGQRVTLRCSPRSGDLSVYWYQQSLDQGLQFLIQYYNGEERAKGNILERFSAQQFPDLHSELNLSSLELGDSALYFCASTLGALGANVLTFGAGSRLTVL.

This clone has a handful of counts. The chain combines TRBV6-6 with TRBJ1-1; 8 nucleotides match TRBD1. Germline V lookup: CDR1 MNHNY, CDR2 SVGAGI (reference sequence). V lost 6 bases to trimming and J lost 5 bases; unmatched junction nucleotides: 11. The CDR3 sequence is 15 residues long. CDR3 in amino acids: CASRNGQGKSTEAFF. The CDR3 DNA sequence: TGTGCCAGCAGGAACGGACAGGGAAAGAGTACTGAAGCTTTCTTT.

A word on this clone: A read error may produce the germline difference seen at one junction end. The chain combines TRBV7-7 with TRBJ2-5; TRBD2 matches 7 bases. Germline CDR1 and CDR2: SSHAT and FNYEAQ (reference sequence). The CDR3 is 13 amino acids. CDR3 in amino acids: CASSAGAQETQYF. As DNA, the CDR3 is TGTGCTAGCAGCGCGGGAGCCCAAGAGACCCAGTACTTC.

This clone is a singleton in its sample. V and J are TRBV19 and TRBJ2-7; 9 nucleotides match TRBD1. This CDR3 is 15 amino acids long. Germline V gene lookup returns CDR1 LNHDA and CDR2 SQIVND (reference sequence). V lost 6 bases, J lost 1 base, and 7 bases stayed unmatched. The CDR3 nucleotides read TGTGCCAGTAGGGCCGAGGGACAGGGATCCTACGAGCAGTACTTC. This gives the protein CASRAEGQGSYEQYF.

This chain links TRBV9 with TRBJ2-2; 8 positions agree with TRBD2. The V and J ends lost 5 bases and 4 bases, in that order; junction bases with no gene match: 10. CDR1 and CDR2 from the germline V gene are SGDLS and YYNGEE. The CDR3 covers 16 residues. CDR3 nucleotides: TGTGCCAGCAGTGTTGCGGGGGGCGTCGGCACCGGGGAGCTGTTTTTT. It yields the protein CASSVAGGVGTGELFF.

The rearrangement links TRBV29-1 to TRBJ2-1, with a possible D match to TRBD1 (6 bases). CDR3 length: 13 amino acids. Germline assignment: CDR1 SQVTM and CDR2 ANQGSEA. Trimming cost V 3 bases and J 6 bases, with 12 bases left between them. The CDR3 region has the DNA TGCAGCGTTGAGGGAGCAGGGGCCAATGAGCAGTTCTTC. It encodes CSVEGAGANEQFF.

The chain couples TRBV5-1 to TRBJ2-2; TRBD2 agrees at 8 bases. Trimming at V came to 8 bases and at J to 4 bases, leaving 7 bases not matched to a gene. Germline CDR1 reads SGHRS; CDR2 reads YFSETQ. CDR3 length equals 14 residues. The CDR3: CASLGSGSTGELFF. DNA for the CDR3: TGCGCCAGTTTAGGCAGCGGGAGCACCGGGGAGCTGTTTTTT.

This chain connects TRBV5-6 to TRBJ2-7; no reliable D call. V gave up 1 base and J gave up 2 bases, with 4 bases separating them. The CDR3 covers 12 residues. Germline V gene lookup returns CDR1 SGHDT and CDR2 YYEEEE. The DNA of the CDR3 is TGTGCCAGCAGCTTGATCACCTACGAGCAGTACTTC. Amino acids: CASSLITYEQYF.

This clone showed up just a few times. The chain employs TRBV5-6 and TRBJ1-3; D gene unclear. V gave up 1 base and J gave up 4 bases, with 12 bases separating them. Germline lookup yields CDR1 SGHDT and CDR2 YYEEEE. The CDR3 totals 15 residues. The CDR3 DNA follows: TGTGCCAGCAGCTTGTACTTCCCGGGGGGAAACACCATATATTTT. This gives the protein CASSLYFPGGNTIYF.

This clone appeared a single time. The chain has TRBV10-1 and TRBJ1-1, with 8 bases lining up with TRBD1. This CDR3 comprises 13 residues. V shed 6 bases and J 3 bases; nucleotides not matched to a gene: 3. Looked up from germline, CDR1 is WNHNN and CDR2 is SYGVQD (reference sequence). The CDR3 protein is CASRDRGDTEAFF. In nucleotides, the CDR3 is TGCGCCAGCAGAGACAGGGGTGACACTGAAGCTTTCTTT.

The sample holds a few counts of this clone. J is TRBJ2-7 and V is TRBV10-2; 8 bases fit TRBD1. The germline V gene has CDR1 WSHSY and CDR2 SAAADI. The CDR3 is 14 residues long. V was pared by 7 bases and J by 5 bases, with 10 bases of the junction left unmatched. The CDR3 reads CASTDGQGIDEQYF. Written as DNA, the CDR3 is TGCGCCAGCACTGATGGACAGGGTATCGACGAGCAGTACTTC.

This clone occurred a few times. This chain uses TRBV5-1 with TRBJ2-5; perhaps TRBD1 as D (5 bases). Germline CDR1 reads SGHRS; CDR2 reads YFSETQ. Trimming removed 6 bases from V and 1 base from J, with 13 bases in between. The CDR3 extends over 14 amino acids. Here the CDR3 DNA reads TGCGCCAGCACCCTAACAGGCCTCCAAGAGACCCAGTACTTC. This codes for CASTLTGLQETQYF. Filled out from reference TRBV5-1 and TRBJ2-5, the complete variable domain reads KAGVTQTPRYLIKTRGQQVTLSCSPISGHRSVSWYQQTPGQGLQFLFEYFSETQRNKGNFPGRFSGRQFSNSRSEMNVSTLELGDSALYLCASTLTGLQETQYFGPGTRLLVL.

CDR3 region: CASSFRTLPGLENEQFF. The CDR3 bases are TGTGCCAGCAGTTTCCGTACTCTTCCGGGACTAGAGAATGAGCAGTTCTTC. The chain joins TRBV27 to TRBJ2-1; 8 nucleotides match TRBD2. Germline V lookup: CDR1 MNHEY, CDR2 SMNVEV (reference sequence). The ends lost 3 bases at V and 7 bases at J; junction bases unmatched: 14. This CDR3 comprises 17 residues.

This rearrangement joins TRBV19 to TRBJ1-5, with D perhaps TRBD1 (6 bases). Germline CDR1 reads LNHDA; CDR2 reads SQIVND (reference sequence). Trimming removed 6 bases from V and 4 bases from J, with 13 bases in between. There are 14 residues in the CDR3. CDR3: CASRSTGLNQPQHF. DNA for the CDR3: TGTGCCAGTAGGAGTACAGGGTTGAATCAGCCCCAGCATTTT.

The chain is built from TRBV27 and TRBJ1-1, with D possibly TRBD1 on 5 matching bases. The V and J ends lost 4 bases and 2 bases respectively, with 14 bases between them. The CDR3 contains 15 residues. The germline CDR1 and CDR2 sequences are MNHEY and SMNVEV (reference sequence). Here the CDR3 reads CASSSTLQGNTEAFF. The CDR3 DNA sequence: TGTGCCAGCAGTTCAACCCTTCAGGGAAACACTGAAGCTTTCTTT.

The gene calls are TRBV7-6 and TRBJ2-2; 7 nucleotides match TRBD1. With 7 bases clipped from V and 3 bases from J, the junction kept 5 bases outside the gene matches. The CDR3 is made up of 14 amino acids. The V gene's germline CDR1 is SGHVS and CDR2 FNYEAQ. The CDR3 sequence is CASNRQGDTGELFF. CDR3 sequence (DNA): TGTGCCAGCAACCGACAGGGTGACACCGGGGAGCTGTTTTTT.

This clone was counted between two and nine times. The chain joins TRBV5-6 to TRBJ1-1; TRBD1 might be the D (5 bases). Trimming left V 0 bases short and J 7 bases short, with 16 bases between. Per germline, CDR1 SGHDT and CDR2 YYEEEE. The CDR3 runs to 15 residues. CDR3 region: CASSLAGGGFSEAFF. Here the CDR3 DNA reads TGTGCCAGCAGCTTGGCCGGGGGTGGGTTCAGTGAAGCTTTCTTT.

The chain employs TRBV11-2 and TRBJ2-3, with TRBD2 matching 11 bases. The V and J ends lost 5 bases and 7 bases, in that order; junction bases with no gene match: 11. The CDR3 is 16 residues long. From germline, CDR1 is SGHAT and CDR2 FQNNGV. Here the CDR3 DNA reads TGTGCCAGCAGCGGTGGGAAGACTAGCGGGAAAAATACGCAGTATTTT. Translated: CASSGGKTSGKNTQYF.

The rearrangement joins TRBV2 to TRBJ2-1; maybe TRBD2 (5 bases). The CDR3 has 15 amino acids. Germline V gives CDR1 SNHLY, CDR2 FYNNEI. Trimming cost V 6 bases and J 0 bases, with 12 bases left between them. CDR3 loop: CASSKDLSSYNEQFF. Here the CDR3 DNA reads TGTGCCAGCAGCAAGGACTTGAGCTCCTACAATGAGCAGTTCTTC.

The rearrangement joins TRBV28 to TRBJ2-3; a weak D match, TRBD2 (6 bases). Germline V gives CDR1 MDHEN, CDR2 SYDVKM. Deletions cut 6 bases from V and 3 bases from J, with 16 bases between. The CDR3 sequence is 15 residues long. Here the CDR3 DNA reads TGTGCCAGCAGCCTGGGTGGGGGACTTACAGATACGCAGTATTTT. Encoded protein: CASSLGGGLTDTQYF.

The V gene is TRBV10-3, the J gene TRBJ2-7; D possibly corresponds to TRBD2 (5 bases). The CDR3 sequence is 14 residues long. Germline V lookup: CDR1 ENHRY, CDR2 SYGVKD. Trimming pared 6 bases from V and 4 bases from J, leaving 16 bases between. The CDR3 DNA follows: TGTGCCATCAGGAGGTTAGCGCCAGTGTACGAGCAGTACTTC. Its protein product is CAIRRLAPVYEQYF.